This T cell receptor (beta chain) appears in the sequencing data of a study of T cell responses to AZD1222 COVID-19 vaccine (dated by TCRdb to the early 2020s). Notes on the research overall: AZD1222 recipients given second doses at about 4 weeks or at about 12 weeks were pooled, since spike-specific TCR depth and breadth were not found to differ between the two schedules. A total of 240 or so trial participants underwent TCR sequencing, of whom about 210 had received two doses of AZD1222 and 26 had received two doses of the MenACWY control vaccine. Trial participants were enrolled by age into 18-55, 56-69 and 70-plus year subgroups, with roughly 160, 29 and 62 TCR-sequenced participants respectively. The full study reports these points: After two AZD1222 doses, spike-specific TCR breadth and depth were significantly higher than at day 0 and than in MenACWY recipients. The whole spike protein was spanned by vaccine-associated CD4 TCRs, and dominant responses were seen in regions 160-218 and 743-854. Epitopes outside the regions mutated in the B.1.351 and B.1.1.7 variants were reportedly recognized by nearly half of the unique spike-specific TCRs. Because no samples from the day 14 peak response were available, repertoires could be characterized only after the peak T cell response. The 56-69-year group was small, and its depth increase did not reach significance, likely because of low power. Participants were mostly white British, with more females than males. The authors suggested clonal diversity may have been underestimated. Conclusions about previously exposed vaccinees are limited because only a handful of AZD1222 recipients were SARS-CoV-2 seropositive at baseline.

The CDR3 regions of human TCRbeta chains were analyzed by immunosequencing. The published analysis was carried out like this. TCRs in the repertoires were matched against a reference library of SARS-CoV-2-specific TCRs that had been generated with the MIRA antigen-specificity platform. Breadth was defined as the fraction of unique TCRs that were SARS-CoV-2-associated. Depth was defined as the fraction of total T cells that were SARS-CoV-2-associated. Using the MIRA data, every spike-specific TCR was mapped to the spike region that the TCR reacted to and assigned to either a CD4 or a CD8 class. Log10-transformed breadth and depth values were compared by one-way ANOVA with Sidak's multiple comparisons tests. Entries here come from immuneACCESS through TCRdb and include only in-frame sequences with V and J called. Some clones fail to appear in such tables; in the studies checked, an unresolved V gene covers under half of the shortfall, and the cause of the remainder is unknown. V, J and clone size are taken as reported in that table, and D and trimming were inferred from the DNA itself. Within this sample are 95,000 to 150,000 clones, with more than 80% of them counted one time only. The ten largest clones take up under 4% of the sample.

Via the germline V gene, CDR1 is LGHNA and CDR2 YSLEER. Inclusive of the bounding cysteine and phenylalanine, the CDR3 is 15 residues long. CDR3 DNA only is kept here, 45 bases in frame from base 1. V sheds 3 bases and J sheds 0 bases, leaving 9 bases between their ends. The intended sense of this specimen's time point label: baseline before first vaccination. Vaccinee samples were obtained from the UK trials COV001 and COV002, which included a single-blind randomized controlled phase 2/3 trial of AZD1222 (ChAdOx1 nCoV-19) in healthy adults. Trial participant PBMC samples were collected at day 0 and day 28 after the second dose for TCRbeta chain sequencing. Turning to this clone: What antigen it recognizes has not been identified. There are no base qualities to consult, and no much larger clone falls within one base.

The rearrangement combines TRBV4-3 with TRBJ1-3; the D segment cannot be called with confidence. This receptor was taken from an adult in good health. The material sequenced was peripheral blood, taken on day 0 of AZD1222 vaccination. The CDR3 sequence is CASSQEIYSGNTIYF. The DNA reads TGCGCCAGCAGCCAGGAAATATACTCTGGAAACACCATATATTTT.